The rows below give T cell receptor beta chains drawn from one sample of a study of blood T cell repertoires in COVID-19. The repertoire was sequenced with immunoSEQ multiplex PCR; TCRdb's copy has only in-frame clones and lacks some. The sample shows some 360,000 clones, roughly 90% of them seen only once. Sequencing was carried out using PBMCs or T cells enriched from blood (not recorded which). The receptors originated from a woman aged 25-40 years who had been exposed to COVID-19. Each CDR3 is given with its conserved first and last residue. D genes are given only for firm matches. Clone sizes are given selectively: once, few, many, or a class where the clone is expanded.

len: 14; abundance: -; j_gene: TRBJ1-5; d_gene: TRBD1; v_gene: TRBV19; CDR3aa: CASIPQGARQPQHF; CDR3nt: TGTGCCAGTATCCCACAGGGGGCTCGTCAGCCCCAGCATTTT
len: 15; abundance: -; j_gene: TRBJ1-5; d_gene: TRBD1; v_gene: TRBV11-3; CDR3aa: CASSPGTGAIQPQHF; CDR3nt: TGTGCCAGCAGTCCCGGGACAGGGGCAATTCAGCCCCAGCATTTT
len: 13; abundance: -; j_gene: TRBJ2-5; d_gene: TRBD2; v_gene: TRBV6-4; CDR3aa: CASSVAGEETQYF; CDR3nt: TGTGCCAGCAGTGTGGCGGGGGAAGAGACCCAGTACTTC
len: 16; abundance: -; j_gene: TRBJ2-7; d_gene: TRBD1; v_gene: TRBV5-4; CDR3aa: CASSWGTGDVPYEQYF; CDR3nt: TGTGCCAGCAGCTGGGGGACAGGGGATGTCCCCTACGAGCAGTACTTC
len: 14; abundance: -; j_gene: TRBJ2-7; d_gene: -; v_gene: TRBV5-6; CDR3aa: CASSLGQPTYEQYF; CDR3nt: TGTGCCAGCAGCTTGGGACAGCCTACCTACGAGCAGTACTTC
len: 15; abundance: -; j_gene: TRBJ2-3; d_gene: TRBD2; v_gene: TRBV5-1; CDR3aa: CASIERGGLGDTQYF; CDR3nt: TGCGCCAGCATTGAGCGGGGAGGGTTAGGAGATACGCAGTATTTT
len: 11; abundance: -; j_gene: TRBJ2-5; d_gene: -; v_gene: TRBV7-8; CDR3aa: CASSLQETQYF; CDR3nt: TGTGCCAGCAGTCTTCAGGAGACCCAGTACTTC
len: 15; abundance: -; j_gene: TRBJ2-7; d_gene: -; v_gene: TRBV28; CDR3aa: CASSLQQGISYEQYF; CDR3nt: TGTGCCAGCAGTCTCCAACAGGGTATTAGCTACGAGCAGTACTTC
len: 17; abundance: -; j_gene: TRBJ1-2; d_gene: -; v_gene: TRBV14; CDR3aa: CASSQSIGQRANYGYTF; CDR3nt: TGTGCCAGCAGCCAAAGTATCGGGCAGCGGGCTAACTATGGCTACACCTTC
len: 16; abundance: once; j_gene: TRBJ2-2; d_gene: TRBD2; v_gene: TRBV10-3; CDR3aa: CAIKSAGGPSTGELFF; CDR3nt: TGTGCCATCAAGTCAGCGGGAGGGCCGAGCACCGGGGAGCTGTTTTTT
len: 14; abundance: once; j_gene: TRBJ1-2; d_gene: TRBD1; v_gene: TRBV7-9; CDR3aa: CASSSTGQGYGYTF; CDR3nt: TGTGCCAGCAGCTCGACAGGACAGGGCTATGGCTACACCTTC
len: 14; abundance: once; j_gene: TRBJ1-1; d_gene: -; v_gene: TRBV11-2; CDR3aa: CASSLGEWITEAFF; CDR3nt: TGTGCCAGCAGCTTAGGGGAGTGGATCACTGAAGCTTTCTTT
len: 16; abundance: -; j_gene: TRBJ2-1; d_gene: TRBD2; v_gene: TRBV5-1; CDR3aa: CASSLRTSGSGNEQFF; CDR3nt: TGCGCCAGCAGCTTGAGGACTAGCGGGAGTGGGAATGAGCAGTTCTTC
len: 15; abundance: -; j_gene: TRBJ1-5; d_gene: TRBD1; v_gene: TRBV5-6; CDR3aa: CASSWAGGGNQPQHF; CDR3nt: TGTGCCAGCAGCTGGGCAGGGGGAGGCAATCAGCCCCAGCATTTT
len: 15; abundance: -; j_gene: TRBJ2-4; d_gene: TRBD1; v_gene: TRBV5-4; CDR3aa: CASSLPQGAKNIQYF; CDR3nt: TGTGCCAGCAGCTTGCCTCAGGGGGCGAAAAACATTCAGTACTTC
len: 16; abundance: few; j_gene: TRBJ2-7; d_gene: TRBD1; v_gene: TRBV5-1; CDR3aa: CASSPGQVPLSSEQYF; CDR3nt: TGCGCCAGCAGCCCGGGACAGGTCCCCTTGAGTAGCGAGCAGTACTTC
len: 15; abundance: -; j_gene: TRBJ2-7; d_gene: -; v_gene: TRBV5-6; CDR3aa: CASSLLPVFSYEQYF; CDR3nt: TGTGCCAGCAGCTTGCTCCCGGTTTTCTCCTACGAGCAGTACTTC
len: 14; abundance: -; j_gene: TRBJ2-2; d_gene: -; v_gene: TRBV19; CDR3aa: CASSIGSETGELFF; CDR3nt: TGTGCCAGTAGTATCGGGTCGGAAACCGGGGAGCTGTTTTTT